This T cell receptor beta chain comes out of a study of T cells in Graves' hyperthyroidism and ophthalmopathy. Hyperthyroidism, newly diagnosed and lasting under 2 months, affected patients aged 18 to 65. Exclusion of patients followed from uncontrolled infection, other autoimmune disease, pregnancy or lactation. Sample collection date corresponds to first hyperthyroidism diagnosis, prior to any ophthalmopathy symptoms. Findings of the study overall: Most clonotypes expanded in the thyroid (above 0.001) were also present in blood.

Researchers amplified the TCR beta CDR3 regions from RNA transcripts. TCR CDR3 regions were first amplified by RT-PCR with HTBI primers. MiXCR, applied by TCRdb to the multiplex PCR reads, yields one record per CDR3 protein. The table includes almost 600,000 distinct CDR3 sequences, about 15% detected once. This clonotype occurred a few times. Its specificity is not known. The V end was cut by 0 bases, the J end by 2 bases, with 11 bases between. Per the germline V gene, CDR1 is MNHNY and CDR2 is SVGAGI (reference sequence). This CDR3 has 15 residues. The sequence came from a woman aged 25 to 45 with Graves' hyperthyroidism that later progressed to Graves' ophthalmopathy. The sequencing input was blood. The V call is TRBV6-6, the J call TRBJ2-7; D is uncertain. CDR3 in DNA: TGTGCCAGCAGTTACTCCCCCGACGCACCCTACGAGCAGTACTTC. It is translated as CASSYSPDAPYEQYF.